This TCR beta chain derives from a study of CD8 T cells in Susac syndrome (dated by TCRdb to the late 2010s). As for the study more broadly: Of the Susac syndrome patients who were sequenced, under ten were in clinical remission while roughly 6 had clinically active disease. At blood withdrawal, Susac syndrome patients were either therapy-naive, taking corticosteroids (in some cases with IVIg as well), or taking IVIg alone. Whether CD8+ T cell activation and differentiation in Susac syndrome was antigen driven was tested using repertoire sequencing. CD8+ T cell repertoire clonality was compared between about a dozen healthy donors, some 14 Susac syndrome patients and fewer than 19 multiple sclerosis patients. The research as a whole found: The study acknowledged that relatively few individuals were included in the TCR sequencing and HLA analysis. Susac syndrome CD8+ repertoires showed clonal expansion, highest in CD8+ TEMRA cells and greater in clinically active than remitting patients. Sixteen Susac-specific public clones were identified in the total CD8+ repertoire, and several Susac-specific public clones were identified in the CD8+ TEMRA repertoire.

As regards this clonotype: Its binding antigen is unknown. No much larger clone exists at a distance of one base, and base qualities are not known.

The CDR1 and CDR2 encoded by the germline V gene are SGHRS and YFSETQ. V is trimmed back by 3 bases and J by 3 bases, and the junction contains 6 bases that no gene match accounts for. From cysteine to phenylalanine, the CDR3 is 14 amino acids long. Only the CDR3 DNA stays, 42 bases, in frame from base 1. Peripheral blood CD8+ and CD4+ T cells from healthy donors, Susac syndrome patients and multiple sclerosis patients were profiled using high-throughput TCR beta sequencing. The Susac syndrome patients fulfilled recently defined diagnostic criteria for either definite or probable disease. Bulk CD8+ and CD4+ T cells were purified by magnetic negative isolation, while CD8+ TEMRA cells were enriched using FACS. Blood was drawn into EDTA tubes, processed within 24 hours, and PBMCs were isolated by density gradient centrifugation. PBMCs intended for TCR sequencing were frozen in liquid nitrogen and were later thawed in a 37 degrees C water bath. The sorted or isolated CD4+, CD8+ and CD8+ TEMRA cells had a purity of 90% or higher.

RNA was extracted using the RNeasy kit, and about 0.45 to 1 ug of the RNA was reverse transcribed with random hexamers. The immunoSEQ multiplex PCR assay, which covers 54 Vbeta and 13 Jbeta segments, was used to amplify TCR beta CDR3 regions. Bias from PCR amplification was corrected by using a synthetic template baseline for primer optimization and for computational correction. On the authors' methods: Reads were assigned to V, D and J genes according to IMGT and analyzed in immunoSEQ Analyzer, with only productive sequences retained. To calculate clonality, Shannon entropy was normalized by log2 of the number of productive unique sequences and then subtracted from one. For each patient and control, public and private clones were evaluated within the 100 most prevalent clones. Clones were defined as Susac-specific when absent from the healthy and MS cohorts, from roughly 1,100 published viral clones and from other ImmuneACCESS disease sequences. Clones were called with MiXCR by TCRdb after fastp trimmed the public reads at Q25, and only in-frame beta chains were retained. CDR3 protein sequences are deduplicated, and each keeps its most common genes and DNA. None of the V and J calls come from the authors' own analysis; TCRdb made them. The sample includes around 85,000 distinct CDR3 sequences, with approximately 95% observed a single time. Together, the top ten hold about 0.45% of the sample.

This sequence uses TRBV5-1 and TRBJ2-7; TRBD1 agrees with 7 junctional bases. The material sequenced was CD8+ T cells from PBMCs. The clonotype comes from a human donor with Susac syndrome. The nucleotides read TGCGCCAGCAGCTCCGGACAGGTTAGCTACGAGCAGTACTTC. It translates as CASSSGQVSYEQYF.